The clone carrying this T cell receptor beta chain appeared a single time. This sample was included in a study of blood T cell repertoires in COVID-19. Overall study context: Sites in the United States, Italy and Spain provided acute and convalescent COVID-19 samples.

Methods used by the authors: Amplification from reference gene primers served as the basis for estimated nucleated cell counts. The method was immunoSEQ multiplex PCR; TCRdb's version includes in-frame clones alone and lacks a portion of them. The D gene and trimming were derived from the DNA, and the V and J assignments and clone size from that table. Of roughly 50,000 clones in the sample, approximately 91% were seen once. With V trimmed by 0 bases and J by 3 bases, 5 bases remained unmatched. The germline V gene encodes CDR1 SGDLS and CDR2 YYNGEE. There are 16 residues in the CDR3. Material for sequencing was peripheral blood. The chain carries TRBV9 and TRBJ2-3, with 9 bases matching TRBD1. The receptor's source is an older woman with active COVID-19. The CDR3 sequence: CASSVGTGGGTDTQYF. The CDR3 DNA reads TGTGCCAGCAGCGTAGGCACAGGGGGCGGGACAGATACGCAGTATTTT.